This T cell receptor (beta chain) was found in a study of CD8 T cells in Susac syndrome. TEMRA cells were FACS-enriched, unlike CD8+ and CD4+ T cells, which were negatively isolated. The CDR3 loop spans 15 amino acids. Trimming stripped 0 bases from V and 4 bases from J, with 12 bases between. The germline V gene encodes CDR1 PRHDT and CDR2 FYEKMQ (reference sequence). With random hexamers, roughly 0.45 to 1 ug RNA was reverse transcribed. TCRdb reprocessed the immunoSEQ multiplex PCR reads via MiXCR and lists one record per CDR3 protein. The sample yields about 160,000 distinct CDR3 sequences, around 92% seen once.

J is TRBJ1-1 and V is TRBV13; D is unresolved. The clonotype was recovered from a human donor in good health. Source material: CD4+ T cells from PBMCs. The CDR3 DNA follows: TGTGCCAGCAGCTTAGGCCGACCTAAGAGCACTGAAGCTTTCTTT. This codes for CASSLGRPKSTEAFF.